A single sample is the source of the 15 T cell receptor beta chains below, sequenced in a study of cytomegalovirus exposure and HLA in healthy donors. It was with 60 Vbeta and 13 Jbeta primers that the PCR ran. Using immunoSEQ multiplex PCR, the repertoire was profiled, and TCRdb retains in-frame clones only, with some absent. The sample carries about 220,000 clones, 70% to 80% recorded once. What was sequenced was PBMCs. The origin of the receptors is a woman in her thirties in good health and CMV-seronegative.

The rearrangement uses TRBV5-1 and TRBJ1-1; TRBD1 might be the D (6 bases). CDR1 and CDR2 from the germline V gene are SGHRS and YFSETQ. The CDR3 runs 16 residues. V lost 2 bases to trimming and J lost 3 bases, with 17 bases between them. CDR3 protein: CASSFPAQGGDTEAFF. CDR3 coding DNA: TGCGCCAGCAGCTTCCCCGCACAGGGAGGGGACACTGAAGCTTTCTTT.

This chain uses TRBV7-2 with TRBJ1-4; 9 bases are shared with TRBD1. The V gene end was trimmed by 6 bases and the J gene end by 8 bases; junction bases not matched to a gene: 7. The CDR3 runs 14 residues. Germline CDR1 reads SGHTA; CDR2 reads FQGNSA. CDR3 residues: CASRMTGGSEKLFF. CDR3 in DNA: TGTGCCAGCAGGATGACAGGGGGGAGCGAAAAACTGTTTTTT. Supplemented by reference TRBV7-2 and TRBJ1-4, the full variable domain reads GAGVSQSPSNKVTEKGKDVELRCDPISGHTALYWYRQSLGQGLEFLIYFQGNSAPDKSGLPSDRFSAERTGGSVSTLTIQRTQQEDSAVYLCASRMTGGSEKLFFGSGTQLSVL.

The rearrangement joins TRBV19 to TRBJ2-3; possible D gene TRBD2, 7 bases. V shed 7 bases and J shed 0 bases, with 17 bases lying between them. The CDR3 runs to 16 residues. Germline-derived CDR1 and CDR2 are LNHDA and SQIVND (reference sequence). In nucleotides, the CDR3 is TGTGCCAGTACCCGCCTGGCGGGGGCCAGCACAGATACGCAGTATTTT. This gives the protein CASTRLAGASTDTQYF.

The rearrangement joins TRBV5-4 to TRBJ2-3; 7 nucleotides line up with TRBD2. CDR1 SGHNT and CDR2 YYREEE come from the germline V gene (reference sequence). V shed 3 bases, J shed 6 bases, and the junction held 7 bases outside the gene matches. CDR3 length: 14 amino acids. The CDR3 sequence is CASSSNGGWDTQYF. CDR3 nucleotides: TGTGCCAGCAGCTCGAACGGGGGGTGGGATACGCAGTATTTT.

The rearrangement uses TRBV15 and TRBJ1-3, with D unresolved. Trimming pared 1 base from V and 7 bases from J, leaving 8 bases between. The CDR3 consists of 13 residues. Germline V gives CDR1 LNHNV, CDR2 YYDKDF (reference sequence). The CDR3 DNA reads TGTGCCACCAGCAGAGTTCTATGGAACACCATATATTTT. Amino acid sequence: CATSRVLWNTIYF.

This clone was seen more than once but under ten times. J is TRBJ1-6 and V is TRBV7-9; 9 bases map to TRBD1. Trimming cost V 1 base and J 7 bases; bases outside gene matches: 5. The germline V gene has CDR1 SEHNR and CDR2 FQNEAQ (reference sequence). The CDR3 is 16 residues long. The CDR3, as DNA: TGTGCCAGCAGCTTAGAAGGAGGGACAGGGAATTCACCCCTCCACTTT. Its translation: CASSLEGGTGNSPLHF.

The V and J genes are TRBV5-1 and TRBJ2-5; TRBD2 matches 7 bases. CDR1 is SGHRS and CDR2 is YFSETQ in the germline V gene. The V segment lost 3 bases and the J segment 4 bases; nucleotides outside the gene matches: 3. The CDR3 contains 13 residues. CDR3 nucleotides: TGCGCCAGCAGCTGGACTAGTCGAGAGACCCAGTACTTC. The encoded protein is CASSWTSRETQYF. Filled out from reference TRBV5-1 and TRBJ2-5, the complete variable domain reads KAGVTQTPRYLIKTRGQQVTLSCSPISGHRSVSWYQQTPGQGLQFLFEYFSETQRNKGNFPGRFSGRQFSNSRSEMNVSTLELGDSALYLCASSWTSRETQYFGPGTRLLVL.

The V gene is TRBV6-5, the J gene TRBJ2-4, with D possibly matching TRBD2 (7 bases). CDR3 length: 13 amino acids. The V end lost 11 bases, the J end lost 8 bases, and 19 bases lay between the germline ends. CDR1 and CDR2 (germline): MNHEY, SVGAGI. This CDR3 is CAAGGGPGDIQYF. The CDR3 DNA sequence: TGTGCCGCCGGCGGGGGCCCGGGGGACATTCAGTACTTC.

This rearrangement joins TRBV28 to TRBJ2-5; perhaps TRBD2 as D (5 bases). Trimming stripped 2 bases from V and 11 bases from J, with 15 bases between. Germline V gene data show CDR1 as MDHEN and CDR2 as SYDVKM. The CDR3 has 13 residues. The chain's CDR3 is CASSLRLAREQYF. Written as DNA, the CDR3 is TGTGCCAGCAGTTTACGGCTAGCTCGAGAGCAGTACTTC.

The V gene is TRBV19, the J gene TRBJ1-6, with D uncertain. Looked up from germline, CDR1 is LNHDA and CDR2 is SQIVND (reference sequence). The V gene lost 2 bases and the J gene lost 8 bases, with 10 bases spanning the gap. The CDR3 is 14 residues long. The CDR3 nucleotides read TGTGCCAGTAGTATATGGGCACGTTATTCACCCCTCCACTTT. It specifies CASSIWARYSPLHF.

The chain employs TRBV13 and TRBJ2-5, with 7 nucleotides matching TRBD2. V was pared by 4 bases and J by 5 bases, with 7 bases of the junction left unmatched. The CDR3 is made up of 14 amino acids. CDR1 and CDR2 from the germline V gene are PRHDT and FYEKMQ (reference sequence). The CDR3 spells CASSWREGRETQYF. CDR3 bases: TGTGCCAGCAGCTGGAGGGAGGGCCGGGAGACCCAGTACTTC.

The genes are TRBV23-1 and TRBJ2-7; TRBD2 matches 7 bases. TRBV23-1 is an ORF, with its function uncertain. This CDR3 spans 18 amino acids. V lost 10 bases and J lost 3; bases outside the gene matches: 24. The CDR3 region is CAISPCTSGDSKIYEQYF. The DNA of the CDR3 is TGCGCCATCAGCCCCTGTACCAGCGGGGATTCAAAGATCTACGAGCAGTACTTC.

CDR3 in amino acids: CASRFANQGFTYEQYF. As DNA, the CDR3 is TGTGCCAGCAGATTTGCCAATCAGGGCTTTACCTACGAGCAGTACTTC. The chain is built from TRBV27 and TRBJ2-7; D might be TRBD1 (5 bases). This CDR3 comprises 16 residues. Germline CDR1 is MNHEY and CDR2 is SMNVEV (reference sequence). Trimming left V 6 bases short and J 2 bases short, with 20 bases between.

The chain is built from TRBV19 and TRBJ2-3; D perhaps matches TRBD1 (6 bases). V lost 2 bases to trimming and J lost 4 bases, with 13 bases between them. CDR1 and CDR2 (germline): LNHDA, SQIVND (reference sequence). The CDR3 totals 15 residues. The CDR3 loop reads CASSISVTGPDTQYF. The DNA of the CDR3 is TGTGCCAGTAGTATATCGGTGACAGGACCAGATACGCAGTATTTT.

This rearrangement joins TRBV7-2 to TRBJ2-3, with TRBD2 as a possible D gene (7 bases). There are 16 residues in the CDR3. Germline V gene sequence: CDR1 SGHTA, CDR2 FQGNSA. The V and J ends lost 4 bases and 6 bases respectively, with 20 bases between them. CDR3 in amino acids: CASSSLKGGEEDTQYF. For the CDR3, the DNA is TGTGCCAGCAGCTCTCTGAAGGGGGGGGAGGAGGATACGCAGTATTTT.